A selection of T cell receptor beta chains follows, all from one sample in a study of cytomegalovirus exposure and HLA in healthy donors. TCRdb keeps only in-frame clones here, not all; method: immunoSEQ multiplex PCR. This sample has 65,000 to 80,000 clones, with 78% found just once. The sequenced sample was PBMCs. These TCRs come from a woman between 40 and 55 years old in good health and CMV-seropositive. The CDR3 runs from the conserved cysteine through the conserved F or W. A D gene is named only where the DNA matches it firmly. Size tells how often a clone was seen (once, few, many) or the class of an expanded clone, and some rows leave it out.

V	size	D	J	CDR3	DNA
TRBV5-5	once	TRBD2	TRBJ2-5	CASSLVSLAGALVETQYF	TGTGCCAGCAGCTTGGTCTCGCTAGCGGGGGCGTTAGTGGAGACCCAGTACTTC
TRBV5-5	.	TRBD2	TRBJ2-3	CASSWVAGSADTQYF	TGTGCCAGCAGCTGGGTAGCGGGGAGCGCAGATACGCAGTATTTT
TRBV4-1	few	.	TRBJ1-1	CASSQERRNTEAFF	TGCGCCAGCAGCCAAGAGCGGAGGAACACTGAAGCTTTCTTT
TRBV7-8	.	TRBD2	TRBJ2-5	CASSPERSGGRETQYF	TGTGCCAGCAGCCCAGAGCGAAGCGGGGGGAGGGAGACCCAGTACTTC
TRBV11-2	many	TRBD2	TRBJ2-5	CASRGGGASGPKTQYF	TGTGCCAGCAGGGGCGGGGGGGCCTCTGGCCCCAAGACCCAGTACTTC
TRBV28	.	TRBD1	TRBJ1-5	CASSPFRQGFNQPQHF	TGTGCCAGCAGCCCATTCCGACAGGGCTTCAATCAGCCCCAGCATTTT
TRBV11-1	once	.	TRBJ2-7	CASSLARRAHEQYF	TGTGCCAGCAGCTTAGCTCGCAGGGCGCACGAGCAGTACTTC
TRBV2	.	.	TRBJ1-6	CASSVAVYNSPLHF	TGTGCCAGCAGTGTGGCAGTATATAATTCACCCCTCCACTTT
TRBV9	.	.	TRBJ1-4	CASSVGGSLKEKLFF	TGTGCCAGCAGCGTAGGAGGAAGTCTGAAGGAAAAACTGTTTTTT
TRBV10-3	.	TRBD1	TRBJ1-6	CAISKTGEITNSPLHF	TGTGCCATCAGTAAAACAGGGGAAATAACTAATTCACCCCTCCACTTT
TRBV28	once	TRBD2	TRBJ2-4	CASSGIGAGGPRENIQYF	TGTGCCAGCAGTGGGATCGGGGCGGGGGGGCCTAGGGAAAACATTCAGTACTTC
TRBV10-3	.	TRBD1	TRBJ1-1	CAIASSGGLTEAFF	TGTGCCATCGCAAGCTCAGGGGGCCTTACTGAAGCTTTCTTT
TRBV18	few	.	TRBJ2-2	CASSPPGGPRGAVF	TGTGCCAGCTCACCACCGGGGGGGCCCCGGGGAGCTGTTTTT
TRBV5-8	.	TRBD1	TRBJ1-2	CASIFGTGGDYGYTF	TGTGCCAGCATCTTTGGGACAGGGGGAGACTATGGCTACACCTTC
TRBV27	.	TRBD1	TRBJ2-5	CASSIRGSETQYF	TGTGCCAGCAGTATCAGGGGGTCAGAGACCCAGTACTTC
TRBV28	.	.	TRBJ2-3	CASSLLGAVADTQYF	TGTGCCAGCAGTTTATTGGGGGCCGTAGCAGATACGCAGTATTTT
TRBV5-4	.	TRBD2	TRBJ2-3	CASSLASGVSDTQYF	TGTGCCAGCAGCTTGGCTAGCGGGGTTTCGGATACGCAGTATTTT
TRBV30	.	.	TRBJ1-5	CAWNRGGINQPQHF	TGTGCCTGGAACCGGGGAGGGATCAATCAGCCCCAGCATTTT
TRBV7-3	once	.	TRBJ1-2	CASSLTDSTPYGYTF	TGTGCCAGCAGCTTAACCGACTCAACTCCCTATGGCTACACCTTC
TRBV6-5	.	TRBD1	TRBJ1-6	CASSYGPTGGNSPLHF	TGTGCCAGCAGTTACGGGCCCACAGGGGGCAATTCACCCCTCCACTTT
TRBV7-9	.	.	TRBJ2-7	CASSPKGPYEQYF	TGTGCCAGCAGCCCCAAGGGGCCCTACGAGCAGTACTTC
TRBV11-2	few	.	TRBJ2-7	CASSFARASVEQYF	TGTGCCAGCAGCTTCGCCAGGGCCTCGGTAGAGCAGTACTTC
TRBV29-1	few	TRBD1	TRBJ1-1	CSVKTGLDTEAFF	TGCAGCGTCAAGACAGGGTTAGATACTGAAGCTTTCTTT
TRBV19	.	.	TRBJ2-3	CASSGVPGDTQYF	TGTGCCAGTAGTGGAGTACCGGGAGATACGCAGTATTTT
TRBV18	.	TRBD1	TRBJ1-5	CASSPLGTGRSQPQHF	TGTGCCAGCTCACCCCTCGGGACAGGGAGAAGTCAGCCCCAGCATTTT
TRBV2	.	TRBD1	TRBJ2-7	CATLKIIQGATPVVSYEQYF	TGTGCCACCTTAAAGATTATACAGGGGGCAACCCCGGTAGTTTCTTACGAGCAGTACTTC
TRBV7-6	.	TRBD1	TRBJ2-2	CASSLEQGDGELFF	TGTGCCAGCAGCTTAGAACAGGGGGACGGGGAGCTGTTTTTT
TRBV21-1	.	.	TRBJ2-5	CASSIGKGAGPRTPETQYF	TGTGCCAGCAGCATCGGTAAGGGAGCGGGGCCACGTACGCCAGAGACCCAGTACTTC